This TCR beta chain was documented in a study of regulatory T cells. At testing, patients were 2 to 39 years old, with reduced naive and increased memory T-cell proportions. On this clone: Its antigen is currently unknown.

The germline gives CDR1 ENHRY, CDR2 SYGVKD. The CDR3 runs 17 residues. The J segment lost 3 bases and the V segment lost 2 bases, leaving 11 bases of the junction unmatched. Whole-study results and caveats: In CD3G-deficient patients, conventional CD4+ T cells were enriched for hydrophobic CDR3 residues at positions 6 and 7.

The primer mix had 52 TRBV and 13 TRBJ primers. TCRdb's copy holds only in-frame clones and misses some; the assay was immunoSEQ multiplex PCR. Here the sample spans 30,000 to 40,000 clones, approximately 91% being singletons. Source material: conventional CD4+ T cells sorted from blood. The chain is built from TRBV10-3 and TRBJ2-7; 9 bases line up with TRBD1. The receptor comes from a person under 35 with CD3G deficiency. Here the CDR3 reads CAISEKIGGQGNYEQYF. The CDR3 DNA reads TGTGCCATCAGTGAGAAGATAGGAGGACAGGGGAACTACGAGCAGTACTTC.